The T cell receptor (beta chain) described here comes from a study of cytomegalovirus exposure and HLA in healthy donors. Vbeta (60) and Jbeta (13) primers were used in the PCR. Measured with immunoSEQ multiplex PCR; TCRdb has only the in-frame clones, and not every one. The sample contains about 120,000 clones, 60% to 85% of which appear only once. The CDR3 has 11 residues. V lost 7 bases and J 4 bases, leaving 7 bases between the germline ends. CDR1 and CDR2 from the germline V gene are SNHLY and FYNNEI. Sample: PBMCs. The chain joins TRBV2 to TRBJ1-1; D is ambiguous. The source is a woman aged 18 to 35 in good health and CMV-seronegative. CDR3 coding DNA: TGTGCCAGCAATGTGGCCACTGAAGCTTTCTTT. It translates to CASNVATEAFF.